A single sample gave rise to the 8 T cell receptor beta chains below, sequenced in a study of T cell responses to AZD1222 COVID-19 vaccine. This table comes from immunoSEQ multiplex PCR, and its TCRdb copy is limited to in-frame clones, with some not included. The repertoire consists of 99,000 or so clones, with approximately 86% occurring once and the leading ten covering 3.3%. The sample consisted of peripheral blood, taken 28 days after the second dose of the MenACWY control vaccine. These receptors all stem from an adult who received the MenACWY meningococcal vaccine as a control.

V usage is TRBV5-1 and J usage is TRBJ1-2; a possible D gene is TRBD1 (6 bases). This CDR3 contains 15 residues. CDR1 is SGHRS, CDR2 YFSETQ, per germline. With 4 bases removed from V and 4 bases from J, the gap between germline ends came to 17 bases. The CDR3 DNA reads as TGCGCCAGCAGCGGTTCAGGGGACCCATCCTATGGCTACACCTTC. The encoded protein is CASSGSGDPSYGYTF.

V usage is TRBV5-1 and J usage is TRBJ1-1; 7 bases agree with TRBD1. This CDR3 spans 14 amino acids. Per the germline V gene, CDR1 is SGHRS and CDR2 is YFSETQ. V shed 2 bases and J 5 bases; nucleotides not matched to a gene: 6. This chain's CDR3 is CASSFPDRVTEAFF. The CDR3 DNA follows: TGCGCCAGCAGCTTTCCCGACAGGGTAACTGAAGCTTTCTTT.

The V call is TRBV6-5, the J call TRBJ1-2, with a possible D match to TRBD1 (5 bases). The V and J ends lost 0 bases and 4 bases respectively, with 12 bases between them. CDR1 and CDR2 (germline): MNHEY, SVGAGI. This CDR3 region has 15 residues. CDR3 nucleotides: TGTGCCAGCAGTTACTCGCCGGGACGGGTCTATGGCTACACCTTC. This translates into CASSYSPGRVYGYTF.

This clone was seen only once. The chain links TRBV13 to TRBJ2-2, with TRBD1 matching 8 bases. V shed 5 bases and J 1 base; nucleotides not matched to a gene: 3. This CDR3 region has 15 residues. The germline gives CDR1 PRHDT, CDR2 FYEKMQ (reference sequence). The CDR3 loop reads CASSGRGQNTGELFF. The CDR3 nucleotides read TGTGCCAGCAGCGGCAGGGGGCAGAACACCGGGGAGCTGTTTTTT.

The chain uses TRBV11-3 and TRBJ2-2; D not certain. CDR1 and CDR2 from the germline V gene are SGHNT and YENEEA. The V end lost 5 bases, the J end lost 4 bases, and 8 bases lay between the germline ends. This CDR3 spans 13 amino acids. CDR3 amino acids: CASSPLRTGELFF. For the CDR3, the DNA is TGTGCCAGCAGCCCGCTACGCACCGGGGAGCTGTTTTTT.

The V and J genes are TRBV19 and TRBJ1-4, with D possibly TRBD1 on 5 matching bases. Trimming took off 6 bases at V and 5 bases at J, with 16 bases between the two ends. Germline V gene sequence: CDR1 LNHDA, CDR2 SQIVND (reference sequence). The CDR3 spans 15 residues. The CDR3: CASRRTDNPNEKLFF. CDR3 DNA sequence: TGTGCCAGTAGACGCACGGACAACCCAAATGAAAAACTGTTTTTT.

The chain employs TRBV9 and TRBJ1-2, with 8 bases matching TRBD1. Germline V gene lookup returns CDR1 SGDLS and CDR2 YYNGEE. The trim removed 7 bases at V and 5 bases at J, leaving 10 bases unmatched. The CDR3 has 14 amino acids. This CDR3 reads CASQRSGGQYGYTF. The CDR3 nucleotides read TGTGCCAGCCAACGATCAGGGGGCCAGTATGGCTACACCTTC.

V is TRBV18 and J is TRBJ2-7; tentatively, D is TRBD1 (7 bases). CDR1 and CDR2 (germline): KGHSH, LQKENI. This CDR3 contains 15 residues. The ends were cut back, 6 bases at V and 0 bases at J, with 15 bases in the middle. CDR3 in DNA: TGTGCCAGCTCCAATGGGGGGACAGCCTCCTACGAGCAGTACTTC. This codes for CASSNGGTASYEQYF.